The present T cell receptor (beta chain) was sequenced within a study of shared clonotypes between healthy human individuals. The study, taken as a whole, reports: Several donors showed sharing of 4.5% to 6% of naive CD4 clonotypes. Specimens sampled were limited to blood, with tissue repertoires likely differing.

With respect to this clone: Its specificity is not known.

In the sorted-subset replicate PCRs, 150 to 200 ng DNA, 29,000 or so T cell genomes, was used. Per the original data handling: ImmunoSEQ sequences covered only the junction and lacked quality scores; filtering therefore differed. Generated by immunoSEQ multiplex PCR, the TCRdb table keeps only in-frame clones and is missing some. V, J and clone size are taken as reported in that table, and D and trimming were inferred from the DNA itself. The sample lists some 350,000 clones, around 67% seen once, with 10% in the top ten. The CDR3 is 16 residues long. The chain has TRBV21-1 and TRBJ1-1. TRBV21-1 is a known pseudogene. The TCR sequence derives from a man younger than 45 in good health. The source material was memory CD4+ T cells sorted from blood. The subset denotes: CD45RA-negative fraction. DNA of the CDR3: TGTGCCAGCAGCAAAGAGTGCCGGGACTCATCCACTGAAGCTTTCTTT. Translating it yields CASSKECRDSSTEAFF.